This T cell receptor beta chain was captured by sequencing in a study of cytomegalovirus exposure and HLA in healthy donors. Study overall: Drawn from HLA-typed donors, about 85 million unique TCRs were held in an early data release.

Study-wide results and limits: Fewer N-insertions (relative to the roughly 630-donor mean) were reportedly seen in an Asian-associated ancestry cluster in a later analysis. For TCR beta chains, V- and J-gene trimming was later linked to a missense DCLRE1C variant.

This clone was seen a few times. What it binds is not known. The PCR used 60 Vbeta and 13 Jbeta primers. TCRdb's table, derived via immunoSEQ multiplex PCR, lists solely in-frame clones and lacks some. This sample has approximately 220,000 clones; 76% occur once, and the top ten carry 0.63%. The sequencing input was PBMCs. This clonotype was obtained from a young man in good health and CMV-seronegative.

The CDR3 loop reads CASSENGGTEQFF. In DNA form, the CDR3 reads TGTGCCAGCAGTGAGAATGGAGGGACTGAGCAGTTCTTC. The J gene is TRBJ2-1, the V gene TRBV2; possible D gene TRBD2, 6 bases. The CDR3 contains 13 residues. Germline V gene sequence: CDR1 SNHLY, CDR2 FYNNEI. Deletions cut 3 bases from V and 9 bases from J, with 12 bases between.